The sequence of this T cell receptor beta chain was determined in a study of T-cell memory formation after mild COVID-19. Study background: Largely, the TCR clusters proved donor specific. Study findings and constraints: Contracting CD4+ clones sat mainly in CM and EM; CD8+ in EMRA.

Germline V lookup: CDR1 MNHEY, CDR2 SVGEGT. The CDR3 totals 13 residues. V shed 6 bases, J shed 0 bases, and the junction held 2 bases outside the gene matches. Researchers used 5'RACE with constant-segment primers to make TCR alpha and TCR beta cDNA libraries that carry sample barcodes and UMIs. Using its own MiXCR run on the 5' RACE reads, TCRdb lists one record per CDR3 protein. Among 300,000 to 400,000 distinct CDR3 sequences listed, 10% to 15% were seen once. In regard to this clonotype: Its antigen is undetermined.

The TCR was taken from a man younger than 30 who had mild COVID-19 (a few samples of this study predate the infection). Cell type and time point are not known. V gene TRBV6-2 or TRBV6-3 combines with J gene TRBJ2-7; 7 nucleotides agree with TRBD1. The sequencing input was PBMCs or a T cell subset sorted from them (not recorded which). This chain's CDR3 is CASRRDSSYEQYF. CDR3 DNA sequence: TGTGCCAGCAGAAGGGACAGCTCCTACGAGCAGTACTTC.